The entry that follows covers one T cell receptor beta chain sequence. Its binding antigen is unknown. No base-level quality is on record; no much larger clone is a single base apart. The sample comes from a study of control samples from healthy donors and cancer patients (dated by TCRdb to the early 2020s). The method was the immunoSEQ multiplex PCR assay. TCRdb took this table from immuneACCESS and kept in-frame rearrangements with V and J called. Such tables lack part of the clones; where checked against another copy, unresolved V genes explain under half of the gap, and the rest is unexplained. The table for this sample lists 100,000 to 150,000 clones; roughly 90% of them were counted only once. Of the sample, about 1.9% is held by the ten largest clones. The CDR3, cysteine through phenylalanine, is 16 amino acids long. This entry keeps only the CDR3 DNA: 48 bases, framed from base 1. The germline V gene specifies SGDLS as CDR1 and YYNGEE as CDR2. Unmatched junction bases come to 5, with V trimmed by 0 bases and J by 1 base.

The source of this sequence is a woman in her forties or fifties in good health. The chain is made from TRBV9 and TRBJ2-3, with 7 central nucleotides matching TRBD2. The sample taken for sequencing was blood. The encoded CDR3 is CASSVGSLAGTDTQYF. In nucleotides, the sequence is TGTGCCAGCAGCGTAGGGTCCCTAGCGGGCACAGATACGCAGTATTTT.